This T cell receptor beta chain was retrieved from a study of blood T cell repertoires in COVID-19. As for the study in general: From T cells, B-cell-depleted T cells, or PBMCs came the material, which was cDNA or gDNA.

Germline-derived CDR1 and CDR2 are ENHRY and SYGVKD. The junction had 5 bases not matched to a gene; V was cut back by 5 bases and J by 3 bases. The CDR3 length is 14 residues. Profiling relied on immunoSEQ multiplex PCR, and the TCRdb table lists in-frame clones only, not all of them. The sample includes 88,000 or so clones, less than 90% of them seen just once. The sequenced sample consisted of peripheral blood. This clonotype was obtained from a man in his sixties with acute or convalescent COVID-19. This rearrangement joins TRBV10-3 to TRBJ2-7; 9 nucleotides match TRBD2. The CDR3 bases are TGTGCCATCAGTTTAGCGGGAGAGGGCTACGAGCAGTACTTC. The encoded protein is CAISLAGEGYEQYF.